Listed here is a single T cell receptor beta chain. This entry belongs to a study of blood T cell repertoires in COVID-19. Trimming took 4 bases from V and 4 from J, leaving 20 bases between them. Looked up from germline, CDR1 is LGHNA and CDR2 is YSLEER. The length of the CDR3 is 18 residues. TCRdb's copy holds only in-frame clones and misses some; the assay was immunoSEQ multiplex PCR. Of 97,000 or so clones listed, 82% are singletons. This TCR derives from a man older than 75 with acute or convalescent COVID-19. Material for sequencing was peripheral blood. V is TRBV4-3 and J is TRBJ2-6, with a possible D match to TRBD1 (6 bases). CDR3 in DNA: TGCGCCAGCAGCCCGTTTATTGGGGGCGCGACGGGGGCCAACGTCCTGACTTTC. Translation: CASSPFIGGATGANVLTF.